The 18 T cell receptor beta chains reported below all come from one sample, sequenced in a study of T cells in Graves' hyperthyroidism and ophthalmopathy. RNA transcripts yielded amplified TCR beta CDR3 regions. The study used the HTBI primer set for a first-round RT-PCR of the TCR CDR3. In TCRdb, the multiplex PCR reads were re-called with MiXCR into one record per CDR3 protein. In the table there are some 400,000 distinct CDR3 sequences, around 14% of which are singletons. Sequenced input: blood. The receptors stem from a woman aged 55 to 70 with Graves' hyperthyroidism.

V usage is TRBV3-1 and J usage is TRBJ2-1; the match to TRBD2 covers 12 bases. V dropped 0 bases and J dropped 4; count of bases not matched to a gene: 10. Per germline, CDR1 LGHDT and CDR2 YNNKEL (reference sequence). The CDR3 has 19 amino acids. The CDR3 spells CASSQDLIVLAGGYNEQFF. DNA of the CDR3: TGTGCCAGCAGCCAAGATCTAATAGTACTAGCGGGAGGATACAATGAGCAGTTCTTC.

This clonotype has a handful of counts. A much larger clone differs by one base, so this may be a read error. The rearrangement links TRBV11-2 to TRBJ2-1, with unresolved D. V was clipped by 5 bases and J by 8 bases, with 19 bases between them. Germline V gene sequence: CDR1 SGHAT, CDR2 FQNNGV. This CDR3 is 15 amino acids long. Here the CDR3 reads CASSPRRKGTDEQFF. CDR3 DNA: TGTGCCAGCAGCCCCCGCCGGAAGGGTACCGATGAGCAGTTCTTC.

This rearrangement joins TRBV28 to TRBJ2-5, with TRBD2 matching 7 bases. CDR3 length: 13 amino acids. Germline CDR1 MDHEN, CDR2 SYDVKM. Trimming took 3 bases from V and 9 from J; bases not matched to a gene: 7. Here the CDR3 reads CASSFASGPAQYF. The CDR3 nucleotides are TGTGCCAGCAGTTTTGCTAGCGGTCCGGCCCAGTACTTC.

V gene TRBV28 combines with J gene TRBJ2-7, with TRBD2 matching over 16 bases. The germline gives CDR1 MDHEN, CDR2 SYDVKM. The CDR3 length is 17 residues. The junction had 6 bases not matched to a gene; V was cut back by 7 bases and J by 0 bases. The CDR3 protein is CASTQGLAGGGSYEQYF. CDR3 coding DNA: TGTGCCAGCACCCAGGGACTAGCGGGAGGGGGCTCCTACGAGCAGTACTTC.

This clonotype came up many times. The DNA for the CDR3 is TGTGCCAGCAGCTTGGACGGGCATGGCTACACCTTC. Translated, it gives CASSLDGHGYTF. The chain links TRBV5-4 to TRBJ1-2; D call uncertain. The CDR3 has 12 amino acids. Germline V gives CDR1 SGHNT, CDR2 YYREEE (reference sequence). V lost 0 bases to trimming and J lost 6 bases, with 6 bases between them.

This clonotype was detected once. The chain has TRBV19 and TRBJ1-2, with 9 bases fitting TRBD1. CDR3 length: 15 residues. Germline V gives CDR1 LNHDA, CDR2 SQIVND (reference sequence). The V and J ends lost 7 bases and 3 bases, in that order; junction bases with no gene match: 9. Here the CDR3 DNA reads TGTGCCAGTACCGGAACCGGGACAGGGCACTATGGCTACACCTTC. This gives the protein CASTGTGTGHYGYTF.

CDR3 sequence: CATSDPGTGVAGELFF. The DNA of the CDR3 is TGTGCCACCAGTGACCCCGGGACAGGGGTCGCCGGGGAGCTGTTTTTT. V and J are TRBV24-1 and TRBJ2-2; TRBD1 aligns across 10 bases. CDR3 length: 16 amino acids. Losses at the gene ends were 4 bases for V and 6 bases for J; bases not matched to a gene: 7. CDR1 is KGHDR and CDR2 is SFDVKD in the germline V gene.

Only a few counts were recorded for this clonotype. The genes are TRBV27 and TRBJ2-3; D is perhaps TRBD1 (5 bases). The CDR3 runs to 12 residues. The germline V and J ends were trimmed by 6 bases and 4 bases, with 8 bases remaining between them. Looked up from germline, CDR1 is MNHEY and CDR2 is SMNVEV (reference sequence). The CDR3 region has the DNA TGTGCCAGCAGGCAGGGCCCAGATACGCAGTATTTT. Translated: CASRQGPDTQYF.

This clonotype was seen at least ten times. The chain joins TRBV12-3 or TRBV12-4 to TRBJ2-1; 8 nucleotides align to TRBD2. This CDR3 spans 14 amino acids. V lost 2 bases to trimming and J lost 8 bases; unmatched junction nucleotides: 5. This CDR3 is CASSLSAGGHEQFF. The CDR3 bases are TGTGCCAGCAGTTTATCGGCGGGAGGCCATGAGCAGTTCTTC.

This clonotype was detected many times. The rearrangement links TRBV20-1 to TRBJ2-7; possible D gene TRBD1, 6 bases. The CDR3 has 14 amino acids. The germline gives CDR1 DFQATT, CDR2 SNEGSKA (reference sequence). Trimming stripped 0 bases from V and 2 bases from J, with 11 bases between. The CDR3, as DNA: TGCAGTGCTAGAGAAGGACAGCTCCCCTACGAGCAGTACTTC. This encodes CSAREGQLPYEQYF.

This clonotype was counted a few times. The gene calls are TRBV12-3 or TRBV12-4 and TRBJ2-7; D uncertain. Trimming took 3 bases from V and 3 from J, leaving 12 bases between them. The length of the CDR3 is 14 residues. This CDR3 is CASSFSNIHYEQYF. CDR3 DNA sequence: TGTGCCAGCAGTTTTTCTAACATTCACTACGAGCAGTACTTC.

The rearrangement links TRBV24-1 to TRBJ2-7; 8 nucleotides line up with TRBD1. Germline CDR1 reads KGHDR; CDR2 reads SFDVKD. The CDR3 spans 16 residues. The trim removed 2 bases at V and 1 base at J, leaving 6 bases unmatched. The CDR3 sequence is CATSDSRTGRSYEQYF. The CDR3, as DNA: TGTGCCACCAGTGATTCCCGGACAGGGCGATCCTACGAGCAGTACTTC.

The J gene is TRBJ2-7, the V gene TRBV7-2; 8 bases fit TRBD1. J lost 6 bases, V lost 6 bases, and 4 bases had no gene match. The CDR3 spans 12 residues. Looked up from germline, CDR1 is SGHTA and CDR2 is FQGNSA. Here the CDR3 DNA reads TGTGCCAGCAGACGACAGGGGACCGAGCAGTACTTC. This encodes CASRRQGTEQYF.

This clonotype came up many times. The gene calls are TRBV20-1 and TRBJ1-6, with TRBD1 identical over 7 bases. Trimming cost V 0 bases and J 4 bases; bases outside gene matches: 6. This CDR3 region has 16 residues. Germline V gene lookup returns CDR1 DFQATT and CDR2 SNEGSKA (reference sequence). CDR3 residues: CSAREGQSFYNSPLHF. For the CDR3, the DNA is TGCAGTGCTAGAGAGGGACAGTCATTTTATAATTCACCCCTCCACTTT.

This clonotype was seen a handful of times. The chain couples TRBV29-1 to TRBJ2-5; D may correspond to TRBD1 or TRBD2 (6 bases each). CDR1 SQVTM and CDR2 ANQGSEA come from the germline V gene. The CDR3 loop spans 12 amino acids. Trimming stripped 4 bases from V and 5 bases from J, with 11 bases between. The CDR3 reads CSVAGAGETQYF. In nucleotides, the CDR3 is TGCAGCGTTGCGGGGGCCGGGGAGACCCAGTACTTC. The variable domain in full, completed from reference TRBV29-1 and TRBJ2-5, reads SAVISQKPSRDICQRGTSLTIQCQVDSQVTMMFWYRQQPGQSLTLIATANQGSEATYESGFVIDKFPISRPNLTFSTLTVSNMSPEDSSIYLCSVAGAGETQYFGPGTRLLVL.

The genes are TRBV12-3 or TRBV12-4 and TRBJ1-5, with TRBD1 matching 9 bases. The V and J ends lost 3 bases and 5 bases, in that order; junction bases with no gene match: 2. CDR3 length: 14 residues. CDR3 sequence: CASSLGQGYQPQHF. CDR3 in DNA: TGTGCCAGCAGTTTGGGACAGGGATATCAGCCCCAGCATTTT.

Many counts were recorded for this clonotype. The chain has TRBV7-9 and TRBJ2-1; D is possibly TRBD2 (5 bases). The CDR3 length is 14 residues. Between the trimmed V and J ends, which lost 2 bases and 8 bases, there was a span of 13 bases. Per germline, CDR1 SEHNR and CDR2 FQNEAQ (reference sequence). Written as DNA, the CDR3 is TGTGCCAGCAGCTTACAACTAGTAACCCATGAGCAGTTCTTC. Its translation is CASSLQLVTHEQFF.

V gene TRBV5-5 combines with J gene TRBJ1-2; TRBD1 matches at 7 bases. From germline, CDR1 is SGHKS and CDR2 YYEKEE (reference sequence). V was clipped by 4 bases and J by 4 bases; unmatched bases: 10. The CDR3 is made up of 15 amino acids. The CDR3 DNA follows: TGTGCCAGCAGCAGTACAGGGGTTGTGGTCTATGGCTACACCTTC. Protein: CASSSTGVVVYGYTF.